The following is a TCR beta chain sequence with its context. Its antigen is still unknown. The data were obtained in a study of vaccination and CD4 T cells after COVID-19. An Oncomine TCR Beta short-read assay was used to sequence the DNA from cultured CD4+ T cells. Investigators isolated genomic DNA from cultured CD4+ T cells. TCRdb recomputed calls from the PCR reads with MiXCR, one row per CDR3 protein. The table records about 10,000 distinct CDR3 sequences, roughly 45% of them present only once. Study-level findings and limits: There were relatively few convalescent patients studied, and there were no early post-infection timepoints.

The CDR3 contains 15 residues. Trimming cost V 6 bases and J 4 bases; bases outside gene matches: 8. Germline CDR1 LNHDA, CDR2 SQIVND (reference sequence). Treatment noted: approximately nine-day PBMC culture with coronavirus spike peptide pools or control peptides (ViraFEST assay). Source material: CD4+ T cells from blood, cultured in vitro. The chain couples TRBV19 to TRBJ2-2, with TRBD1 identical over 7 bases. This TCR came from a human donor who had recovered from COVID-19. The CDR3 is CASRKPGQFTGELFF. CDR3 sequence (DNA): TGTGCCAGTAGAAAACCGGGACAGTTCACCGGGGAGCTGTTTTTT.